Presented here are 13 T cell receptor beta chains from one specimen sequenced in a study of blood T cell repertoires in COVID-19. Generated by immunoSEQ multiplex PCR, the TCRdb table keeps only in-frame clones and is missing some. In the table there are about 210,000 clones, roughly 78% of which are singletons. Specimen: peripheral blood. These TCRs come from a woman between 40 and 50 years old with acute or convalescent COVID-19.

The rearrangement joins TRBV3-1 (or the pseudogene TRBV3-2) to TRBJ1-5; a possible D gene is TRBD1 (5 bases). CDR1 is LGHDT and CDR2 is YNNKEL in the germline V gene (reference sequence). CDR3 length equals 15 residues. The V end was cut by 6 bases, the J end by 0 bases, with 12 bases between. CDR3 sequence (DNA): TGTGCCAGCAGTTCGACAGTCTATAGCAATCAGCCCCAGCATTTT. Translated: CASSSTVYSNQPQHF.

This sequence joins TRBV7-8 and TRBJ2-5, with TRBD1 matching over 7 bases. The CDR3 totals 11 residues. V gave up 8 bases and J gave up 10 bases; unmatched junction bases: 7. The V gene's germline CDR1 is SGHVS and CDR2 FQNEAQ. The CDR3 DNA is TGTGCCAGCGGCCTTGGGGACAGCCAGTACTTC. It yields the protein CASGLGDSQYF. Full variable domain (remainder filled in from reference TRBV7-8 and TRBJ2-5): GAGVSQSPRYKVAKRGQDVALRCDPISGHVSLFWYQQALGQGPEFLTYFQNEAQLDKSGLPSDRFFAERPEGSVSTLKIQRTQQEDSAVYLCASGLGDSQYFGPGTRLLVL.

The gene calls are TRBV4-2 and TRBJ2-1; 14 bases are a match to TRBD2. Germline loops: CDR1 LGHNA, CDR2 YNFKEQ. After removal of 3 bases from V and 7 bases from J, the junction contained 5 bases not matched to a gene. This CDR3 spans 16 amino acids. The CDR3 DNA follows: TGTGCCAGCAGCCAGCGACTAGCGGGGGGGAATAATGAGCAGTTCTTC. As protein: CASSQRLAGGNNEQFF.

This chain uses TRBV27 with TRBJ1-6; the D gene is possibly TRBD1 (6 bases). This CDR3 has 15 residues. Germline V lookup: CDR1 MNHEY, CDR2 SMNVEV (reference sequence). The V end lost 2 bases, the J end lost 6 bases, and 11 bases lay between the germline ends. Here the CDR3 reads CASSLARTVNSPLHF. CDR3 in DNA: TGTGCCAGCAGTTTAGCCCGGACAGTTAATTCACCCCTCCACTTT.

J is TRBJ2-7 and V is TRBV5-4, with 10 bases aligning to TRBD2. With V trimmed by 4 bases and J by 4 bases, 11 bases remained unmatched. Germline V gene lookup returns CDR1 SGHNT and CDR2 YYREEE (reference sequence). The CDR3 length is 16 residues. The CDR3 DNA follows: TGTGCCAGCAGCACGGGAGGCACTAGCGGGGAATACGAGCAGTACTTC. Protein: CASSTGGTSGEYEQYF.

The CDR3 DNA reads as TGTGCCAGCAGCCAAGATCGCAGGGGGCTTGGCTATGGCTACACCTTC. Translated: CASSQDRRGLGYGYTF. V gene TRBV4-2 combines with J gene TRBJ1-2, with TRBD1 identical over 8 bases. Unmatched junction bases numbered 7, after V lost 0 bases and J lost 4 bases. CDR1 LGHNA and CDR2 YNFKEQ come from the germline V gene. The CDR3 is 16 residues long.

This clone showed up just a few times. J is TRBJ2-7 and V is TRBV7-6; 15 nucleotides match TRBD2. This CDR3 is built from 15 residues. V lost 1 base, J lost 6 bases, and 1 base stayed unmatched. Germline CDR1 reads SGHVS; CDR2 reads FNYEAQ. CDR3 in DNA: TGTGCCAGCAGCTTAGTGGGACTAGCGGGAGGCGAGCAGTACTTC. Translation: CASSLVGLAGGEQYF.

The gene calls are TRBV5-1 and TRBJ1-4, with 7 bases fitting TRBD1. CDR1 and CDR2 from the germline V gene are SGHRS and YFSETQ. Trimming removed 0 bases from V and 5 bases from J; junction bases left unmatched: 1. The CDR3 has 14 residues. The CDR3 DNA reads as TGCGCCAGCAGCTTGGACAGGGGAAATGAAAAACTGTTTTTT. The encoded protein is CASSLDRGNEKLFF.

This chain connects TRBV30 to TRBJ1-6; maybe TRBD1 (6 bases). This CDR3 is 13 amino acids long. The germline V gene encodes CDR1 GTSNPN and CDR2 SVGIG (reference sequence). The CDR3 nucleotides are TGTGCTTCAGGGGCGAAAGGGAATTCACCCCTCCACTTT. Its protein product is CASGAKGNSPLHF.

This clone was seen only once. This chain links TRBV6-5 with TRBJ2-2, with TRBD1 matching over 9 bases. This CDR3 has 14 residues. The germline gives CDR1 MNHEY, CDR2 SVGAGI. The V segment lost 5 bases and the J segment 6 bases; nucleotides outside the gene matches: 4. DNA of the CDR3: TGTGCCAGCAGTATAAGACAGGGGGCCGGGGAGCTGTTTTTT. As protein: CASSIRQGAGELFF.

This clone has just one count. The chain recombines TRBV21-1 with TRBJ2-7; the table assigns TRBD1, which was not confirmed against the DNA. TRBV21-1 is an annotated pseudogene. CDR3 length: 12 amino acids. CDR3 DNA: TGTGCCACCCGGGACAGGGAGGACGAGCAGTACTTC. This sequence encodes CATRDREDEQYF.

The V and J genes are TRBV10-3 and TRBJ1-1; D unresolved. This CDR3 region has 12 residues. Germline V gene sequence: CDR1 ENHRY, CDR2 SYGVKD. With 3 bases removed from V and 1 base from J, the gap between germline ends came to 3 bases. CDR3 bases: TGTGCCATCAGTGATCAGAACACTGAAGCTTTCTTT. Translation gives CAISDQNTEAFF.

The table lists this clone with a few counts. V and J are TRBV12-5 and TRBJ1-5; D ambiguous. Between the trimmed V and J ends, which lost 6 bases and 6 bases, there was a span of 12 bases. Germline CDR1 LGHNT, CDR2 FRNRAP. The CDR3 is made up of 13 amino acids. In nucleotides, the CDR3 is TGTGCTAGTGGCCCCGCGGTTGGTCAGCCCCAGCATTTT. Translating it yields CASGPAVGQPQHF. The full variable domain, with the rest looked up from reference TRBV12-5 and TRBJ1-5, is DARVTQTPRHKVTEMGQEVTMRCQPILGHNTVFWYRQTMMQGLELLAYFRNRAPLDDSGMPKDRFSAEMPDATLATLKIQPSEPRDSAVYFCASGPAVGQPQHFGDGTRLSIL.